The source of this T cell receptor beta chain is a study of cytomegalovirus exposure and HLA in healthy donors. Trimming removed 0 bases from V and 1 base from J; junction bases left unmatched: 5. The germline V gene encodes CDR1 SGDLS and CDR2 YYNGEE. The CDR3 sequence is 16 residues long. With 60 Vbeta and 13 Jbeta primers, the PCR was carried out. Sequencing was performed with immunoSEQ multiplex PCR; in TCRdb, only in-frame clones are kept and a portion is missing. This sample has 200,000 to 250,000 clones; roughly 80% occur once, and the top ten carry approximately 2.8%. The chain employs TRBV9 and TRBJ2-5; 8 nucleotides align to TRBD2. This TCR was recovered from a man aged 25-45 years in good health and CMV-seronegative. Sequencing was performed on PBMCs. The CDR3 bases are TGTGCCAGCAGCGTAGGGTCTAGCGGGTTCCAAGAGACCCAGTACTTC. Protein: CASSVGSSGFQETQYF.